Listed below are T cell receptor beta chains from one sample, sequenced in a study of T-cell memory formation after mild COVID-19. MiXCR, run by TCRdb on the 5' RACE reads, gives a single entry per CDR3 protein. This table has 150,000 to 200,000 distinct CDR3 sequences, 31% appearing once. The sequenced material came from PBMCs or a T cell subset sorted from them (not recorded which). These receptors were collected from an adult woman who had mild COVID-19 (a few samples of this study predate the infection). Cell type and time point are not known. CDR3s include the opening cysteine and the closing phenylalanine or tryptophan. The D gene is left open where the match is weak. Not every row has a clone size; where given, it reads once, few, many or a size class.

d_call	clone_size	v_call	j_call	cdr3_length	cdr3_aa	cdr3_nt
NA	NA	TRBV24-1	TRBJ2-3	15	CATSATGFFTDTQYF	TGTGCCACAAGTGCTACAGGGTTCTTCACAGATACGCAGTATTTT
NA	NA	TRBV5-1	TRBJ1-2	14	CASSPGGMDYGYTF	TGCGCCAGCAGCCCTGGGGGTATGGACTATGGCTACACCTTC
NA	NA	TRBV4-3	TRBJ1-1	14	CASSQLGGNTEAFF	TGCGCCAGCAGCCAATTAGGGGGGAACACTGAAGCTTTCTTT
NA	NA	TRBV4-2	TRBJ2-7	16	CASSWDIPQGGSEQYF	TGTGCCAGCAGCTGGGACATCCCCCAGGGAGGGTCCGAGCAGTACTTC
TRBD2	NA	TRBV10-3	TRBJ2-3	15	CAISTAGAGTDTQYF	TGTGCCATCAGTACCGCGGGAGCCGGTACAGATACGCAGTATTTT
NA	few	TRBV5-1	TRBJ2-1	11	CASSLASEQFF	TGCGCCAGCAGCTTGGCCAGTGAGCAGTTCTTC
TRBD2	NA	TRBV5-6	TRBJ2-2	13	CASSPRTSGRLFF	TGTGCCAGCAGCCCGCGGACTAGCGGGAGACTGTTTTTT
NA	few	TRBV7-9	TRBJ1-2	15	CASSLAGVENYGYTF	TGTGCCAGCAGCTTAGCAGGGGTCGAGAACTATGGCTACACCTTC
NA	few	TRBV5-6	TRBJ1-2	12	CASRTEAYGYTF	TGTGCCAGCAGGACAGAGGCCTATGGCTACACCTTC
NA	NA	TRBV9	TRBJ2-7	15	CASSARDSHTYEQYF	TGTGCCAGCAGCGCGCGGGACAGCCACACCTACGAGCAGTACTTC
NA	NA	TRBV12-3/TRBV12-4	TRBJ1-5	12	CASSLARQPQHF	TGTGCCAGCAGTTTAGCGCGTCAGCCCCAGCATTTT